The text below deals with one T cell receptor (beta chain). By sample share, this clonotype is medium-sized (0.01 to 0.1%). The target of this receptor is not known. No much larger clone is present one base from it, and per-base qualities are unavailable. This sample is part of a study of CXCR3 chemokines and chemotherapy response in bladder cancer (dated by TCRdb to 2022 to 2024). Study-wide context: The study examined whether intratumoral CXCR3 chemokine system activity predicted chemotherapy response in human bladder cancer.

Library prep was done by PCR. These reads were obtained on an Illumina HiSeq 2500. TCRdb handled the public reads itself, with Q25 trimming in fastp and clone calling in MiXCR, and kept productive beta chains. Each CDR3 protein appears once, grouped with its most common genes and DNA. This sample is represented by roughly 3,000 distinct CDR3 sequences; 17% of them were singletons. Clones ranked in the top ten supply about 25% of the sample. The CDR3 holds 16 amino acids from the cysteine to the phenylalanine. The CDR3 DNA has 48 bases and is translated from base 1. Sequences LNHNV (CDR1) and YYDKDF (CDR2) are obtained from the germline V gene (reference sequence). V lost 3 bases and J lost 4 bases, and the count of bases not matched to a germline gene is 8.

The chain is made from TRBV15 and TRBJ1-2; 10 middle bases align to TRBD1. The specimen was collected from a patient whose treatment included neoadjuvant chemotherapy. The clonotype comes from a human donor with bladder cancer that did not respond to neoadjuvant chemotherapy. The DNA sequence reads TGTGCCACCAGCAGGGGGAAGACAGGGGGCGGCTATGGCTACACCTTC. It is translated as CATSRGKTGGGYGYTF.